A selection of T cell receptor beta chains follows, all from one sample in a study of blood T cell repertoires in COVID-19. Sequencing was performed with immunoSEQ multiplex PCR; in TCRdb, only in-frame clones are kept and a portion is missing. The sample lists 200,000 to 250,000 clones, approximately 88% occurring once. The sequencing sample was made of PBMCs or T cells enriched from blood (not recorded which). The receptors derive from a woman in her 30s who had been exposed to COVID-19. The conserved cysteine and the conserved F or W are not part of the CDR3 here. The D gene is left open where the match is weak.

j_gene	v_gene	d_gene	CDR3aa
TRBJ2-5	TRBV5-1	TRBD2	ASSVGRSGSRETQY
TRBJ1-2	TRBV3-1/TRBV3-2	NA	ASYEGVYGYT
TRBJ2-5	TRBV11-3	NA	ASSLMMRSFERETQY
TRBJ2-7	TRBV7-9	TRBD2	ASSPRLAGFYEQY
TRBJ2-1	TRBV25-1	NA	ASAPRRVSYNEQF
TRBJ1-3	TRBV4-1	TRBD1	ASSRTTTGAAGNTIY
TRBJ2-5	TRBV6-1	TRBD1	ASSEILSGQGARETQY
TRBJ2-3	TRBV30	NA	AWSVLLGLDTQY
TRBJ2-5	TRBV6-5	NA	ASSYRGTMETQY
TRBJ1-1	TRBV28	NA	ASPPRGISDTEAF
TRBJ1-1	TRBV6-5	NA	ASTGGMNIEAF
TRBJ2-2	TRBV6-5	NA	ASSYQTGTGELF
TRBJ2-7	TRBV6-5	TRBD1	ASSNGQAPSYEQY
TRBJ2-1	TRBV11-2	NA	ASSRRYQAGSSYNEQF
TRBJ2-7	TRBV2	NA	ASSEEVTYEQY
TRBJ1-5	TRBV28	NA	ASSLGVQPQH
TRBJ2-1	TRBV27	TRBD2	ASSAGLAGKDEQF
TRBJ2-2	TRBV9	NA	ASSVGGGVARELF
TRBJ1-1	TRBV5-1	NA	ASMQETMNTEAF
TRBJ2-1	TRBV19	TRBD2	ASSRGGALYNEQF
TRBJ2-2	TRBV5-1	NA	ATAPGPSNTGELF
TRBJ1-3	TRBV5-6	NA	ASSADLANTIY
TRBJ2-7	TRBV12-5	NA	ASGLYTGSEQY
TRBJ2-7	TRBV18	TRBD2	ASSTIAGGLYEQY
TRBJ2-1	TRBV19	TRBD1	ASSIRGLIDEQF
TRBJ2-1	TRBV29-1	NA	SVGLRMYNEQF
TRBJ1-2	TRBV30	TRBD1	AWSVNQGAYGYT
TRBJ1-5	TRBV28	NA	ASSLTPSNQPQH
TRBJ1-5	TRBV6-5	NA	ASRGKGRAQPQH
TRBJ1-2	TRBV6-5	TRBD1	ASSSPDGQGVSGYT
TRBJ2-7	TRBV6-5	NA	ASGRQASYEQY
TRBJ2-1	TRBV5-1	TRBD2	ASSTGTSGNEQF
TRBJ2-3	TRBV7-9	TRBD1	ASSTNRGRTDTQY
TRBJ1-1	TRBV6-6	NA	ASSGWEGGMNTEAF